This TCR beta chain was sequenced for a study of early stage breast cancer tumors. Overall study context: Among some twelve ER+/PR+/HER2- tumors, eight were ductal, four lobular. Each sample averaged around 9.2-fold read coverage. General study points: Most shared enriched TCRB sequences were commonly generated ones.

On this clone: The antigen is unknown.

The CDR3 extends over 12 amino acids. CDR1 is SGHRS and CDR2 is YFSETQ in the germline V gene. V lost 0 bases to trimming and J lost 8 bases, with 6 bases between them. Profiling relied on immunoSEQ multiplex PCR, and the TCRdb table lists in-frame clones only, not all of them. The table has about 30,000 clones, almost 75% seen once; the top ten hold 10%. The sequenced sample was breast tumor tissue. V and J are TRBV5-1 and TRBJ2-1; D not certain. The receptor was isolated from a person aged 25 to 39 with breast cancer. The CDR3 DNA sequence: TGCGCCAGCAGCTTGGTGTCCGATGAGCAGTTCTTC. Amino acid sequence: CASSLVSDEQFF.